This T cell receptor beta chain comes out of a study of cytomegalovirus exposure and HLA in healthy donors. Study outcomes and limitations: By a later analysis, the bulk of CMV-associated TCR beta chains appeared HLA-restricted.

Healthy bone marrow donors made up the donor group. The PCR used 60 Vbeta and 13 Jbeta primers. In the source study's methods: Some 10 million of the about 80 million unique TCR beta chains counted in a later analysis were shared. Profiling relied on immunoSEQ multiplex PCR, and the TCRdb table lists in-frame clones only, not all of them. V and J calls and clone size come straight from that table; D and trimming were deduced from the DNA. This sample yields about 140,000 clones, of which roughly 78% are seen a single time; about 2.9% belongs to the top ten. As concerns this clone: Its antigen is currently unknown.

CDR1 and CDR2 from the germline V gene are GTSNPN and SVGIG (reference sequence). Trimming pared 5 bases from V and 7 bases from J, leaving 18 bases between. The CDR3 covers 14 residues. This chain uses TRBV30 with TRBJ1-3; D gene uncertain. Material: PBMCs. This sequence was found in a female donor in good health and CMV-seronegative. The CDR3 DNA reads TGTGCCTGGGCGCGGGGTGGGAAGTGGAACACCATATATTTT. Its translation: CAWARGGKWNTIYF.